The rows below give T cell receptor beta chains drawn from one sample of a study of blood T cell repertoires in COVID-19. Some clones are missing from TCRdb's copy, which holds only in-frame ones; the method was immunoSEQ multiplex PCR. The sample contains 150,000 to 200,000 clones, around 80% of which appear only once. What was sequenced was PBMCs or T cells enriched from blood (not recorded which). All receptors derive from a middle-aged man who had recovered from COVID-19. The CDR3 runs from the conserved cysteine through the conserved F or W. The order of the fields is clone size, V gene, CDR3 length, J gene, D gene, CDR3 protein, CDR3 DNA. The D gene is left open where the match is weak. Expanded clones are given a class, and other clones once, few, many or no size at all.

-	TRBV2	15	TRBJ2-3	TRBD1	CASSGGTGQKDTQYF	TGTGCCAGCAGTGGAGGGACAGGGCAAAAAGATACGCAGTATTTT
-	TRBV14	13	TRBJ1-6	TRBD1	CASSQDRVSPLHF	TGTGCCAGCAGCCAGGACAGGGTCTCACCCCTCCACTTT
once	TRBV19	15	TRBJ1-6	-	CASSIRWEVNSPLHF	TGTGCCAGTAGTATCCGTTGGGAGGTAAATTCACCCCTCCACTTT
-	TRBV16	15	TRBJ2-5	TRBD2	CASSRRLASQETQYF	TGTGCCAGCAGCCGCCGACTAGCGTCTCAAGAGACCCAGTACTTC
-	TRBV11-2	16	TRBJ2-2	-	CASSPTSGLNTGELFF	TGTGCCAGCAGCCCCACGAGCGGCCTGAACACCGGGGAGCTGTTTTTT
-	TRBV3-1/TRBV3-2	15	TRBJ1-5	TRBD1	CASSHRDRPSFPQHF	TGTGCCAGCAGCCATAGGGACAGGCCCTCTTTTCCCCAGCATTTT
-	TRBV29-1	14	TRBJ1-3	-	CSVEDSQTGNTIYF	TGCAGCGTTGAAGATAGTCAAACTGGAAACACCATATATTTT
-	TRBV7-3	17	TRBJ2-5	TRBD1	CASSPGTGGYGVETQYF	TGTGCCAGCAGCCCAGGGACAGGGGGATATGGGGTGGAGACCCAGTACTTC
-	TRBV28	15	TRBJ2-6	-	CASSTEGKGANVLTF	TGTGCCAGCAGTACTGAGGGTAAAGGGGCCAACGTCCTGACTTTC
-	TRBV28	14	TRBJ1-2	-	CASSLTGGYYGYTF	TGTGCCAGCAGCCTTACCGGGGGATATTATGGCTACACCTTC
-	TRBV10-2	15	TRBJ2-7	TRBD2	CASSGMAGVLYEQYF	TGCGCCAGCAGTGGTATGGCGGGGGTACTATACGAGCAGTACTTC
-	TRBV7-6	14	TRBJ2-2	TRBD2	CASSFSSGIGELFF	TGTGCCAGCAGCTTTTCTAGCGGGATCGGGGAGCTGTTTTTT
-	TRBV3-1/TRBV3-2	17	TRBJ2-1	TRBD2	CASSQQSGGNRFNEQFF	TGTGCCAGCAGCCAACAATCGGGGGGTAATCGCTTCAATGAGCAGTTCTTC
-	TRBV5-1	14	TRBJ1-3	TRBD1	CASSLGDRAAFAYF	TGCGCCAGCAGCTTGGGGGACAGGGCGGCGTTCGCATATTTT
once	TRBV14	16	TRBJ2-3	TRBD2	CASSQIAGPSTDTQYF	TGTGCCAGCAGCCAGATAGCGGGACCTAGCACAGATACGCAGTATTTT
-	TRBV5-1	16	TRBJ2-5	TRBD2	CASSDPRLAGQETQYF	TGCGCCAGCAGCGACCCTCGGCTAGCGGGACAAGAGACCCAGTACTTC
-	TRBV7-2	12	TRBJ1-2	-	CASTGAGSGYTF	TGTGCCAGTACTGGTGCAGGCTCCGGCTACACCTTC
-	TRBV29-1	17	TRBJ2-1	TRBD1	CSVLGTGGVGPYNEQFF	TGCAGCGTCCTCGGGACAGGGGGCGTTGGGCCCTACAATGAGCAGTTCTTC
-	TRBV28	14	TRBJ1-3	-	CASFQGRVGNTIYF	TGTGCCAGCTTCCAGGGGCGCGTTGGAAACACCATATATTTT
-	TRBV28	15	TRBJ1-2	-	CASSSPRGRDYGYTF	TGTGCCAGCAGTTCCCCGCGGGGGAGAGACTATGGCTACACCTTC
-	TRBV27	16	TRBJ2-5	TRBD2	CASSSRLASGEETQYF	TGTGCCAGCAGTTCCCGACTAGCGAGCGGGGAAGAGACCCAGTACTTC
many	TRBV28	14	TRBJ2-7	TRBD1	CASSLGQGSYEQYF	TGTGCCAGCAGTTTAGGACAGGGGTCGTACGAGCAGTACTTC
-	TRBV30	13	TRBJ1-1	-	CAWRAGLNTEAFF	TGTGCCTGGAGGGCCGGGTTGAACACTGAAGCTTTCTTT
once	TRBV7-3	14	TRBJ1-1	TRBD1	CASSWGTANTEAFF	TGTGCCAGCAGCTGGGGGACAGCGAACACTGAAGCTTTCTTT
once	TRBV28	15	TRBJ2-5	-	CASSLLAGQQETQYF	TGTGCCAGCAGTTTATTAGCAGGGCAGCAAGAGACCCAGTACTTC
once	TRBV15	16	TRBJ1-4	-	CATSRDVATANEKLFF	TGTGCCACCAGCAGAGATGTGGCAACCGCTAATGAAAAACTGTTTTTT
once	TRBV3-1/TRBV3-2	17	TRBJ1-6	-	CASSRGLTSSYNSPLHF	TGTGCCAGCAGCCGTGGACTGACGAGCTCCTATAATTCACCCCTCCACTTT
-	TRBV3-1/TRBV3-2	16	TRBJ2-1	TRBD2	CASSQPLAGVYNEQFF	TGTGCCAGCAGCCAGCCCCTAGCGGGGGTTTACAATGAGCAGTTCTTC
-	TRBV28	14	TRBJ2-2	-	CASSVRQDTGELFF	TGTGCCAGCTCCGTAAGGCAGGACACCGGGGAGCTGTTTTTT
-	TRBV10-3	14	TRBJ2-5	-	CAISEPGEKETQYF	TGTGCCATCAGTGAGCCGGGGGAAAAAGAGACCCAGTACTTC
-	TRBV21-1	16	TRBJ2-1	-	CASSPLGASGYNEQFF	TGTGCCAGCAGTCCTTTGGGGGCTAGCGGATACAATGAGCAGTTCTTC
-	TRBV24-1	14	TRBJ2-1	-	CATAEGEGGNEQFF	TGTGCCACAGCCGAAGGGGAAGGTGGCAATGAGCAGTTCTTC
-	TRBV28	14	TRBJ2-3	TRBD2	CATAGGGARDTQYF	TGTGCCACCGCTGGCGGGGGGGCTCGGGATACGCAGTATTTT
once	TRBV5-1	14	TRBJ2-5	-	CASSLGPGQETQYF	TGCGCCAGCAGCTTGGGGCCAGGACAAGAGACCCAGTACTTC
-	TRBV12-3/TRBV12-4	11	TRBJ1-2	-	CASTRRGGYTF	TGTGCCAGCACACGAAGGGGTGGCTACACCTTC
once	TRBV19	16	TRBJ2-2	-	CASSSFRTANTGELFF	TGTGCCAGTAGTAGTTTTCGGACAGCGAACACCGGGGAGCTGTTTTTT
-	TRBV2	14	TRBJ2-5	TRBD2	CASNPGGAEETQYF	TGTGCCAGCAACCCGGGGGGGGCCGAAGAGACCCAGTACTTC
-	TRBV6-5	14	TRBJ2-7	-	CASSLRLKVDEQYF	TGTGCCAGCAGTTTGAGGCTAAAAGTCGACGAGCAGTACTTC
-	TRBV28	14	TRBJ2-1	TRBD2	CASSLLAGAAEQFF	TGTGCCAGCAGTTTACTAGCGGGAGCGGCTGAGCAGTTCTTC
-	TRBV12-3/TRBV12-4	13	TRBJ1-1	TRBD1	CASSPTGWVEAFF	TGTGCCAGCAGCCCGACAGGGTGGGTTGAAGCTTTCTTT
-	TRBV4-1	15	TRBJ1-5	-	CASSQGAGVGQPQHF	TGCGCCAGCAGCCAAGGTGCGGGGGTTGGTCAGCCCCAGCATTTT
-	TRBV9	15	TRBJ1-2	TRBD1	CASSGLGTGSYGYTF	TGTGCCAGCAGCGGGCTCGGGACAGGTTCCTATGGCTACACCTTC
-	TRBV7-3	14	TRBJ2-5	TRBD2	CASSLTSGQETQYF	TGTGCCAGCAGCCTCACTAGCGGCCAAGAGACCCAGTACTTC
-	TRBV6-5	13	TRBJ2-7	-	CASIKTGSYEQYF	TGTGCCAGCATAAAGACAGGTTCCTACGAGCAGTACTTC
-	TRBV15	14	TRBJ2-1	-	CATRDQGNLYEQFF	TGTGCCACCAGGGACCAGGGTAATCTATATGAGCAGTTCTTC
-	TRBV7-2	15	TRBJ2-7	-	CASSLVTGLSYEQYF	TGTGCCAGCAGCTTAGTAACAGGGCTCTCCTACGAGCAGTACTTC